The rows below give T cell receptor beta chains drawn from one sample of a study of T-cell memory formation after mild COVID-19. TCRdb independently ran MiXCR on the 5' RACE reads; one entry per CDR3 protein. The sample includes 300,000 to 400,000 distinct CDR3 sequences, roughly 13% of them seen just once. The sequencing sample was made of PBMCs or a T cell subset sorted from them (not recorded which). Source of these receptors: a man aged 18-30 years who had mild COVID-19 (a few samples of this study predate the infection). Cell type and time point are not known. The CDR3 runs from the conserved cysteine through the conserved F or W. The D gene is left open where the match is weak. Size is stated for part of the rows, as once, few or many counts, or as a class when the clone is expanded.

V	D	size	J	DNA	CDR3
TRBV2	.	many	TRBJ2-2	TGTGCCAGCAGCGTCACCGGGGAGCTGTTTTTT	CASSVTGELFF
TRBV5-1	TRBD1	few	TRBJ1-1	TGCGCCAGTAGAATTGCAGGGGGCGCTGGAGCTTTCTTT	CASRIAGGAGAFF
TRBV28	TRBD2	many	TRBJ2-1	TGTGCCAGCAGTCAACTTGGTGCGGGGGGACTAATGAAGAACTACAATGAGCAGTTCTTC	CASSQLGAGGLMKNYNEQFF
TRBV6-2/TRBV6-3	.	few	TRBJ1-1	TGTGCCAGCAGAACAGGGTTAAACGAAGCTTTCTTT	CASRTGLNEAFF
TRBV7-9	TRBD2	few	TRBJ2-3	TGTGCCAGCACCCCAGCGGGGGGGCCCGCAGATACGCAGTATTTT	CASTPAGGPADTQYF
TRBV3-1	.	.	TRBJ2-5	TGTGCCAGCAGCCGGTTTTTTGTCTCGGCAGAAGAGACCCAGTACTTC	CASSRFFVSAEETQYF
TRBV7-2	TRBD2	.	TRBJ2-1	TGTGCCAGCAGCTTTTACCGACTAGCGGGGGGCCAGACCTACAATGAGCAGTTCTTC	CASSFYRLAGGQTYNEQFF
TRBV24-1	.	.	TRBJ2-1	TGTGCCACCAGTGACCCGGGACGGTACAATGAGCAGTTCTTC	CATSDPGRYNEQFF
TRBV14	.	.	TRBJ2-3	TGTGCCAGCAGCCCGTTCCAGGGGATAGTGACAGATACGCAGTATTTT	CASSPFQGIVTDTQYF
TRBV6-2/TRBV6-3	.	.	TRBJ1-6	TGTGCCAGCACGCTAGGACAGTCCGCTTCACCCCTCCACTTT	CASTLGQSASPLHF
TRBV5-1	.	few	TRBJ2-2	TGCGCCAGCAGCCACCCGCAGGGGCTTAACACCGGGGAGCTGTTTTTT	CASSHPQGLNTGELFF
TRBV30	.	.	TRBJ2-3	TGTGCCTGGAGTGGGTCAGATACGCAGTATTTT	CAWSGSDTQYF
TRBV7-9	.	few	TRBJ1-1	TGTGCCAGCAGTAGTACATGGGGGGTAGGCACTGAAGCTTTCTTT	CASSSTWGVGTEAFF
TRBV6-2/TRBV6-3	TRBD1	few	TRBJ2-2	TGTGCCAGCAGTTACGGCAGGGGGCGCATCATTAGCACCGGGGAGCTGTTTTTT	CASSYGRGRIISTGELFF
TRBV12-3/TRBV12-4	.	many	TRBJ1-5	TGTGCCAGCAGTCAGAACAGGGCCCATGAGCCCCAGCATTTT	CASSQNRAHEPQHF
TRBV10-3	TRBD2	.	TRBJ2-7	TGTGCCATCAGCCCTGGACTAGCGAGTTCCTACGAGCAGTACTTC	CAISPGLASSYEQYF
TRBV19	.	.	TRBJ1-5	TGTGCCAGTAGTTCGTCTTTGGGCGTAGGTAGCAATCAGCCCCAGCATTTT	CASSSSLGVGSNQPQHF
TRBV30	.	many	TRBJ1-2	TGTGCCTGGGATAGTTACGGCTATGGCTACACCTTC	CAWDSYGYGYTF
TRBV12-3/TRBV12-4	.	few	TRBJ2-3	TGTGCCAGCAGGGATATAGATACGCAGTATTTT	CASRDIDTQYF
TRBV9	.	.	TRBJ2-1	TGTGCCAGCAGCGTAGAGGCTGCAAATGAGCAGTTCTTC	CASSVEAANEQFF
TRBV20-1	TRBD2	.	TRBJ2-2	TGCAGTGCTAGAACTAGCGGGGGGTCCGGCGGGGAGCTGTTTTTT	CSARTSGGSGGELFF
TRBV7-2	.	few	TRBJ1-5	TGTGCCAGCAGCCCGATAGGCTCCGTTAATCAGCCCCAGCATTTT	CASSPIGSVNQPQHF
TRBV11-2	TRBD1	.	TRBJ2-5	TGTGCCAGCAGCTTTTCGGGGACAGAAACACAAGAGACCCAGTACTTC	CASSFSGTETQETQYF
TRBV18	.	.	TRBJ2-2	TGTGCCAGCTCACCAGGCCCCGGCTTTTCAAACACCGGGGAGCTGTTTTTT	CASSPGPGFSNTGELFF
TRBV20-1	.	few	TRBJ2-6	TGCAGTGCTAGAATTGGGTCTGGGGCCAACGTCCTGACTTTC	CSARIGSGANVLTF
TRBV5-1	.	many	TRBJ2-2	TGCGCCAGCAGTTTGGGGAACTCGATGGTGAGGGACACCGGGGAGCTGTTTTTT	CASSLGNSMVRDTGELFF